These 2 T cell receptor beta chains were sequenced from one sample in a study of blood T cells in healthy people across ages (dated by TCRdb to between 2014 and 2017). Libraries were built with 5' RACE. The instrument was an Illumina HiSeq 2500. The second PCR ran for roughly 7 to 12 cycles and used a J-beta primer mix along with a sample-barcoded 5' primer. TCRdb passed the public sequencing reads through fastp at Q25 and MiXCR, retaining productive beta sequences. One record per CDR3 amino acid sequence lists the most common genes and DNA. The sample table contains approximately 800,000 distinct CDR3 sequences; only one count was recorded for 60% to 80% of them. Of the sample, 25% to 35% is held by the ten largest clones. Material: blood. These receptors originate from a man aged 30-40 years in good health.

CDR3 sequence reads: CASSAGRSAGYTF. The DNA of the CDR3 is TGCGCCAGCAGCGCGGGTAGGTCGGCTGGCTACACCTTC. V is TRBV5-1 and J is TRBJ1-2; D ambiguous. The V end was cut by 4 bases, the J end by 7 bases, with 14 bases between. Germline V gene data show CDR1 as SGHRS and CDR2 as YFSETQ. This CDR3 is 13 amino acids long.

The J gene is TRBJ2-1, the V gene TRBV7-2, with 9 bases fitting TRBD1. Germline CDR1 reads SGHTA; CDR2 reads FQGNSA. V lost 5 bases and J lost 8; bases outside the gene matches: 10. This CDR3 has 15 amino acids. The CDR3 loop is CASSPTGQGYHEQFF. The CDR3 DNA reads TGTGCCAGCAGCCCGACGGGACAGGGTTATCATGAGCAGTTCTTC.